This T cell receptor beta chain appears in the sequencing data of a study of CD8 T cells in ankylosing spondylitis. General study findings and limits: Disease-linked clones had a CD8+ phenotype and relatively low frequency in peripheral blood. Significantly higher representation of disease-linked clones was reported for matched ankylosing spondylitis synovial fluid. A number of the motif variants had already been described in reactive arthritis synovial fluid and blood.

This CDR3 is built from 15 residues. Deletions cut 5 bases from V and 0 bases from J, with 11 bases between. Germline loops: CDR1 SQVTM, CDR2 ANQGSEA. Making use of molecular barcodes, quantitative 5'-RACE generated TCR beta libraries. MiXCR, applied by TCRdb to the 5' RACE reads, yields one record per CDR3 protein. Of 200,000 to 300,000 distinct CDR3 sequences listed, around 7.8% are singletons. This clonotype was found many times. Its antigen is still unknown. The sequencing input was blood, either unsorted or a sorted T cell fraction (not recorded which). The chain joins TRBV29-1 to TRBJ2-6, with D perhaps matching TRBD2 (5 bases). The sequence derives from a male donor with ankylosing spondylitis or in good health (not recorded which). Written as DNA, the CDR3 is TGCAGCGTTATCGGACGGGACTCTGGGGCCAACGTCCTGACTTTC. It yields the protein CSVIGRDSGANVLTF.